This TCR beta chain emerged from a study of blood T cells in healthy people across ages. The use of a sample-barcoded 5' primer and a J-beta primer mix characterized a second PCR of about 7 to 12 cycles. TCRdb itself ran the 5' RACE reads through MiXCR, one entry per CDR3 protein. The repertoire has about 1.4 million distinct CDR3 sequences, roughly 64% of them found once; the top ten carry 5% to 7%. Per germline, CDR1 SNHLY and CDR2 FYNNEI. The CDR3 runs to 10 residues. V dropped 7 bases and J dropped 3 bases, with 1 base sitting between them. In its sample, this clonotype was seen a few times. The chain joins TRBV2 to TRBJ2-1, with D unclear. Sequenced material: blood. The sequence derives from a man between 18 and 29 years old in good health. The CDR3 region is CASNYNEQFF. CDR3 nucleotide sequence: TGTGCCAGCAACTACAATGAGCAGTTCTTC.